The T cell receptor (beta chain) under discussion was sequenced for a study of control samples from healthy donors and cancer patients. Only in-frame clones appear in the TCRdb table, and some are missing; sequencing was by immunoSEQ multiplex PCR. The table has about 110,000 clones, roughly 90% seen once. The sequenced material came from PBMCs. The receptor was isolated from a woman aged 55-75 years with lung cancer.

The chain's CDR3 is CASIRDRGPGNTIYF. In DNA, the CDR3 is TGTGCCAGCATACGGGACAGGGGGCCCGGAAACACCATATATTTT. The genes are TRBV28 and TRBJ1-3; 12 nucleotides align to TRBD1. This CDR3 spans 15 amino acids. After removal of 7 bases from V and 4 bases from J, the junction contained 5 bases not matched to a gene. Per germline, CDR1 MDHEN and CDR2 SYDVKM.